The 3 T cell receptor beta chains below were found in one sample sequenced in a study of human T cells and chemical hapten exposure. Time point defined: patch test 1, 2 weeks after DPC sensitization. The treatment: therapeutic diphenylcyclopropenone sensitization with weekly scalp DPC. TCRdb reprocessed the RACE reads via MiXCR and lists one record per CDR3 protein. The sample consists of tens of thousands of distinct CDR3 sequences, around a third of them appearing once. The sequenced sample was whole blood, obtained in connection with sensitization to the hapten diphenylcyclopropenone (DPC). The receptors derive from a man aged 35-49 years with alopecia areata. Some clones in this sample may be carry-over from other donors' samples.

This clonotype was picked up a small number of times. The CDR3 region is CATTAANTGELFF. The CDR3 bases are TGTGCCACGACCGCAGCGAACACCGGGGAGCTGTTTTTT. The V gene is TRBV24-1, the J gene TRBJ2-2, with D uncertain. Trimming took off 10 bases at V and 0 bases at J, with 8 bases between the two ends. Germline CDR1 and CDR2: KGHDR and SFDVKD. The CDR3 has 13 residues.

This clonotype has more than one count but fewer than ten. The rearrangement uses TRBV28 and TRBJ2-7; 8 bases are shared with TRBD1. The germline V gene has CDR1 MDHEN and CDR2 SYDVKM. V lost 11 bases, J lost 1 base, and 7 bases stayed unmatched. The CDR3 sequence is 13 residues long. The CDR3 sequence is CASRDRQSYEQYF. In DNA, the CDR3 is TGTGCCTCCCGGGACAGGCAATCCTACGAGCAGTACTTC.

This clonotype showed up just a few times. The chain is built from TRBV20-1 and TRBJ2-3; 7 bases line up with TRBD1. The CDR3 is 13 residues long. The germline V gene encodes CDR1 DFQATT and CDR2 SNEGSKA (reference sequence). The V and J ends lost 8 bases and 3 bases, in that order; junction bases with no gene match: 8. DNA of the CDR3: TGCAGTCAACAGGGGCTTGGGACAGATACGCAGTATTTT. Translated: CSQQGLGTDTQYF.